Sequencing of this TCR beta chain was carried out in a study of cytomegalovirus exposure and HLA in healthy donors. Study-level points and caveats: The study dropped some indistinguishable V segments, TRBV6-2 and TRBV6-3 among them. TCR beta V- and J-gene trimming, according to a later analysis, was linked to a missense DCLRE1C variant.

In regard to this clone: Its specificity is not known.

The donors comprised healthy bone marrow donors. CDR3 length: 15 amino acids. In germline, CDR1 is SEHNR, CDR2 FQNEAQ (reference sequence). V was trimmed by 1 base and J by 5 bases, leaving 14 bases between them. Vbeta (60) and Jbeta (13) primers were used in the PCR. Sequencing was performed with immunoSEQ multiplex PCR; in TCRdb, only in-frame clones are kept and a portion is missing. The sample has 150,000 to 200,000 clones. V gene TRBV7-9 combines with J gene TRBJ2-5, with a possible D match to TRBD1 (5 bases). The receptor comes from a man in his thirties or forties in good health and CMV-seronegative. The material sequenced was PBMCs. CDR3 DNA sequence: TGTGCCAGCAGCTTAGGAGCAGGGTTGGAGGAGACCCAGTACTTC. This sequence encodes CASSLGAGLEETQYF.